This T cell receptor (beta chain) was sequenced for a study of T cells expressing NK-cell markers. Study findings and constraints: The leading position in the CD3+CD56-NKG2C+ fraction of a few donors also went to these clonotypes. Questions lingered over whether expanded NKG2C+ T cell clones were HCMV-specific.

Comment on this clonotype: What it recognizes is unknown.

One entry per CDR3 protein, without DNA, is what TCRdb gives after re-calling the 5' RACE reads. The sample shows 350,000 to 450,000 distinct CDR3 sequences, and over 4% sits with its ten largest clones. This clonotype was sampled from a man aged 18-75 years in good health. The specimen sequenced was blood T cells: a sorted CD56 or NKG2C T cell subset, CD4+ or CD8+ T cells, or bulk PBMC T cells (not recorded which).

CDR3 amino acids: CASSLGDRELYEQYF. The chain links TRBV13 to TRBJ2-7; the D gene TCRdb calls, TRBD1, cannot be checked with no DNA. The CDR3 extends over 15 amino acids. Per germline, CDR1 PRHDT and CDR2 FYEKMQ (reference sequence).